Presented here are 22 T cell receptor beta chains from one specimen sequenced in a study of preoperative IRX-2 immunotherapy in early breast cancer. The repertoire was sequenced with immunoSEQ multiplex PCR; TCRdb's copy has only in-frame clones and lacks some. The sample has roughly 42,000 clones; 77% are singletons. Specified treatment: preoperative locoregional IRX-2 cytokine immunotherapy. The sample consisted of tumor tissue, taken after IRX-2 immunotherapy. Source of these receptors: a human donor with breast cancer.

The V call is TRBV30, the J call TRBJ2-3; a weak D match, TRBD2 (7 bases). The germline V and J ends were trimmed by 3 bases and 4 bases, with 11 bases remaining between them. Germline CDR1 GTSNPN, CDR2 SVGIG (reference sequence). The CDR3 has 13 residues. The CDR3: CAWSGGQADTQYF. In DNA, the CDR3 is TGTGCCTGGAGCGGGGGGCAGGCAGATACGCAGTATTTT. The full variable domain, in which reference TRBV30 and TRBJ2-3 provide the parts outside the CDR3, is SQTIHQWPATLVQPVGSPLSLECTVEGTSNPNLYWYRQAAGRGLQLLFYSVGIGQISSEVPQNLSASRPQDRQFILSSKKLLLSDSGFYLCAWSGGQADTQYFGPGTRLTVL.

The rearrangement joins TRBV6-7 to TRBJ2-2, with unresolved D. TRBV6-7 is identified as an open reading frame with a role that is uncertain. The CDR3 has 12 residues. V lost 5 bases and J 8 bases, leaving 9 bases between the germline ends. CDR3 DNA: TGTGCCAGCAGTGAAGCGTGGGGGGAGCTGTTTTTT. Translation: CASSEAWGELFF.

This clone was counted only a few times. V usage is TRBV6-1 and J usage is TRBJ2-4; D not resolved. Germline assignment: CDR1 MNHNS and CDR2 SASEGT. This CDR3 spans 14 amino acids. V lost 1 base and J 9 bases, leaving 13 bases between the germline ends. The CDR3 nucleotides are TGTGCCAGCAGTGAAGTCCCGGGTTTCGGCATTCAGTACTTC. The encoded protein is CASSEVPGFGIQYF.

Only one count was recorded for this clone. This chain connects TRBV5-1 to TRBJ2-1; 10 nucleotides agree with TRBD2. With V trimmed by 5 bases and J by 9 bases, 8 bases remained unmatched. Germline V gene data show CDR1 as SGHRS and CDR2 as YFSETQ. The CDR3 is 14 residues long. CDR3 protein: CASRLAGASSEQFF. DNA of the CDR3: TGCGCCAGCAGGCTAGCGGGGGCCTCCAGTGAGCAGTTCTTC.

This clone was observed a few times. The V call is TRBV15, the J call TRBJ1-5, with 10 bases identical to TRBD1. The V gene end was trimmed by 1 base and the J gene end by 6 bases; junction bases not matched to a gene: 3. Germline loops: CDR1 LNHNV, CDR2 YYDKDF (reference sequence). CDR3 length equals 15 residues. The CDR3 DNA follows: TGTGCCACCAGCAGAGCGGGGACAGGGGTTCAGCCCCAGCATTTT. It yields the protein CATSRAGTGVQPQHF.

V is TRBV6-8 and J is TRBJ1-2, with 9 bases aligning to TRBD1. J was trimmed by 9 bases and V by 10 bases; bases with no gene match: 9. The CDR3 has 12 amino acids. Germline V gives CDR1 MNHGY, CDR2 SAAAGT. This CDR3 is CAISPDRGRYTF. CDR3 DNA sequence: TGTGCCATCAGCCCGGACAGGGGACGCTACACCTTC.

The chain joins TRBV5-1 to TRBJ2-2; TRBD1 matches at 11 bases. This CDR3 has 16 amino acids. Germline trimming cut 4 bases from V and 4 bases from J; bases unmatched to any gene: 6. The germline CDR1 and CDR2 sequences are SGHRS and YFSETQ. CDR3 nucleotides: TGCGCCAGCAGCACCGGACAGGGGGCGGTCACCGGGGAGCTGTTTTTT. Protein: CASSTGQGAVTGELFF.

This clone was counted a single time. The rearrangement links TRBV23-1 to TRBJ2-1, with D uncertain. TRBV23-1 is an ORF for which the function is uncertain. This CDR3 is built from 13 residues. V lost 0 bases, J lost 6 bases, and 6 bases lay in between. In DNA form, the CDR3 reads TGCGCCAGCAGTCAATCTGACCTCAATGAGCAGTTCTTC. Its protein product is CASSQSDLNEQFF.

V usage is TRBV29-1 and J usage is TRBJ1-5; possibly TRBD1 for D (5 bases). The germline V gene encodes CDR1 SQVTM and CDR2 ANQGSEA. Trimming pared 6 bases from V and 4 bases from J, leaving 10 bases between. CDR3 length equals 12 residues. CDR3 sequence: CSVRDPNQPQHF. As DNA, the CDR3 is TGCAGCGTCCGGGACCCTAATCAGCCCCAGCATTTT.

The chain is built from TRBV28 and TRBJ2-7, with 9 bases matching TRBD2. The V gene end was trimmed by 7 bases and the J gene end by 5 bases; junction bases not matched to a gene: 12. Germline V gene sequence: CDR1 MDHEN, CDR2 SYDVKM. This CDR3 has 15 residues. DNA for the CDR3: TGTGCCAGCATTAATAGCGGGAGTGGGGTAAACGAGCAGTACTTC. Translating gives CASINSGSGVNEQYF.

CDR3 bases: TGCGCCAGCAGTGAGTCCTACGAGCAGTACTTC. Translated: CASSESYEQYF. The chain combines TRBV10-1 with TRBJ2-7; no reliable D call. Trimming took off 0 bases at V and 3 bases at J, with 0 bases between the two ends. Germline V gives CDR1 WNHNN, CDR2 SYGVQD (reference sequence). This CDR3 has 11 residues.

V gene TRBV29-1 combines with J gene TRBJ2-7, with D uncertain. V was clipped by 6 bases and J by 2 bases, with 11 bases between them. The V gene's germline CDR1 is SQVTM and CDR2 ANQGSEA. This CDR3 contains 12 residues. CDR3: CSVGQSAYEQYF. The DNA of the CDR3 is TGCAGCGTGGGCCAGTCAGCCTACGAGCAGTACTTC.

This chain connects TRBV19 to TRBJ1-5, with D perhaps TRBD1 (6 bases). V was clipped by 8 bases and J by 4 bases, with 15 bases between them. Germline CDR1 LNHDA, CDR2 SQIVND (reference sequence). The CDR3 length is 14 residues. The DNA of the CDR3 is TGTGCCAGTGGGTACAGGGCCGAAAATCAGCCCCAGCATTTT. This codes for CASGYRAENQPQHF.

The chain employs TRBV11-3 and TRBJ1-2, with D hard to call. Looked up from germline, CDR1 is SGHNT and CDR2 is YENEEA. Trimming pared 5 bases from V and 4 bases from J, leaving 14 bases between. This CDR3 is built from 14 residues. The CDR3 here is CASSNAYYIYGYTF. The CDR3 nucleotides read TGTGCCAGCAGCAATGCTTACTACATCTATGGCTACACCTTC.

This clone has a handful of counts. V and J are TRBV6-8 and TRBJ2-2, with 9 bases fitting TRBD1. Germline trimming cut 7 bases from V and 0 bases from J; bases unmatched to any gene: 3. The germline gives CDR1 MNHGY, CDR2 SAAAGT. This CDR3 spans 15 amino acids. CDR3 residues: CASTRQGANTGELFF. In DNA, the CDR3 is TGTGCCAGCACTAGACAGGGGGCGAACACCGGGGAGCTGTTTTTT.

The chain couples TRBV19 to TRBJ2-3, with 14 bases aligning to TRBD2. Per the germline V gene, CDR1 is LNHDA and CDR2 is SQIVND (reference sequence). The CDR3 is made up of 17 amino acids. The trim removed 3 bases at V and 5 bases at J, leaving 7 bases unmatched. CDR3 in DNA: TGTGCCAGTAGTATCTCGACTAGCGGGAGGGCGGGAGATACGCAGTATTTT. Translated: CASSISTSGRAGDTQYF.

This clone has just a few counts. The chain has TRBV18 and TRBJ2-2; no reliable D call. The length of the CDR3 is 14 residues. Germline V gene sequence: CDR1 KGHSH, CDR2 LQKENI. Deletions cut 1 base from V and 7 bases from J, with 10 bases between. CDR3 sequence: CASSPRRVHGELFF. CDR3 bases: TGTGCCAGCTCACCACGGCGTGTACACGGGGAGCTGTTTTTT.

J is TRBJ2-2 and V is TRBV28; a possible D gene is TRBD1 (6 bases). V dropped 6 bases and J dropped 7 bases, with 18 bases sitting between them. Per the germline V gene, CDR1 is MDHEN and CDR2 is SYDVKM. The CDR3 has 15 residues. CDR3 bases: TGTGCCAGCAGCTCGGACAGCTCGTACGGCGGGGAGCTGTTTTTT. Residues: CASSSDSSYGGELFF.

CDR3 DNA sequence: TGCGCCAGCAGCTTGGGGGGACTAGTGGGGAACATTCAGTACTTC. Residues: CASSLGGLVGNIQYF. V and J are TRBV5-1 and TRBJ2-4, with TRBD2 matching 8 bases. V lost 0 bases and J lost 7; bases outside the gene matches: 6. The CDR3 totals 15 residues. CDR1 SGHRS and CDR2 YFSETQ come from the germline V gene. The full variable domain, completed using reference TRBV5-1 and TRBJ2-4, is KAGVTQTPRYLIKTRGQQVTLSCSPISGHRSVSWYQQTPGQGLQFLFEYFSETQRNKGNFPGRFSGRQFSNSRSEMNVSTLELGDSALYLCASSLGGLVGNIQYFGAGTRLSVL.

The chain combines TRBV7-7 with TRBJ2-2; tentative D call: TRBD2 (6 bases). The V end lost 3 bases, the J end lost 2 bases, and 10 bases lay between the germline ends. The CDR3 is 15 residues long. Germline V CDR1 and CDR2: SSHAT, FNYEAQ (reference sequence). As DNA, the CDR3 is TGTGCCAGCAGCTTGGACGGGACTAACACCGGGGAGCTGTTTTTT. Protein product: CASSLDGTNTGELFF.

The chain is built from TRBV5-1 and TRBJ2-2, with D unresolved. CDR1 and CDR2 (germline): SGHRS, YFSETQ. V lost 0 bases, J lost 6 bases, and 12 bases lay in between. The CDR3 contains 15 residues. For the CDR3, the DNA is TGCGCCAGCAGCTTGGCCGCCTCAGTTTCCGGGGAGCTGTTTTTT. As protein: CASSLAASVSGELFF.

The V gene is TRBV2, the J gene TRBJ2-7; D remains unclear. Germline assignment: CDR1 SNHLY and CDR2 FYNNEI. V lost 6 bases and J lost 7, with 16 bases in between. This CDR3 has 13 residues. The CDR3 region is CASSFRPLGEQYF. The CDR3 nucleotides are TGTGCCAGCAGCTTCCGACCGCTGGGTGAGCAGTACTTC.